This T cell receptor (beta chain) was recorded in a study of T cells in Graves' hyperthyroidism and ophthalmopathy. The study's findings and limits: Separation of ophthalmopathy from stable hyperthyroidism was achieved by a 13 V-J model. Blood also held most thyroid clonotypes expanded beyond 0.001.

The source material, RNA transcripts, was used to amplify TCR beta CDR3 regions. The TCR CDR3 first-round RT-PCR relied on the HTBI primer set. TCRdb analysed the multiplex PCR reads with MiXCR anew, one entry per CDR3 protein. Here the sample spans 550,000 to 800,000 distinct CDR3 sequences, around 17% being singletons. The CDR3 covers 17 residues. Germline CDR1 SEHNR, CDR2 FQNEAQ (reference sequence). The junction had 9 bases not matched to a gene; V was cut back by 5 bases and J by 5 bases. This clonotype was recorded a few times. Its antigen is not known. Diagnostic decisions used clinical symptoms, serum thyroxine and TRAb, thyroid ultrasound and orbital computed tomography.

Sequenced: blood. This clonotype was sampled from a man aged 18 to 30 with Graves' hyperthyroidism. J is TRBJ2-3 and V is TRBV7-9, with 14 bases aligning to TRBD2. CDR3 loop: CASSRRLAGGEKDTQYF. CDR3 coding DNA: TGTGCCAGCAGCCGCCGACTAGCGGGAGGGGAGAAAGATACGCAGTATTTT. Looking up the rest from reference TRBV7-9 and TRBJ2-3 gives the full variable domain: DTGVSQNPRHKITKRGQNVTFRCDPISEHNRLYWYRQTLGQGPEFLTYFQNEAQLEKSRLLSDRFSAERPKGSFSTLEIQRTEQGDSAMYLCASSRRLAGGEKDTQYFGPGTRLTVL.